This passage covers 8 T cell receptor beta chains from one sample sequenced in a study of T cell changes during pregnancy in multiple sclerosis (dated by TCRdb to between 2019 and 2020). The library relied on the immunoSEQ multiplex PCR assay. Entries here come from immuneACCESS through TCRdb and include only in-frame sequences with V and J called. Some clones fail to appear in such tables; in the studies checked, an unresolved V gene covers under half of the shortfall, and the cause of the remainder is unknown. The sample data list about 70,000 clones, and more than 90% of these were observed just once. The ten top clones hold approximately 2% of the sample. Specimen: peripheral blood, collected in the second trimester of pregnancy. The receptors come from a female donor in good health, enrolled as a control in a pregnancy study.

The V call is TRBV27, the J call TRBJ1-1; D perhaps matches TRBD1 (5 bases). Germline V gene lookup returns CDR1 MNHEY and CDR2 SMNVEV (reference sequence). Trimming cost V 6 bases and J 7 bases, with 15 bases left between them. The length of the CDR3 is 13 residues. The CDR3 DNA reads TGTGCCAGCAGCACCACAGGTTCGAGTGAAGCTTTCTTT. It is translated as CASSTTGSSEAFF.

V is TRBV21-1 and J is TRBJ2-7; the D segment call TRBD1 is taken from the table without a DNA check. TRBV21-1 is classified as a pseudogene. The CDR3 has 14 residues. Written as DNA, the CDR3 is TGTGCCAGCCTTCTTAGGGACACAGCCTACGAGCAGTACTTC. Encoded protein: CASLLRDTAYEQYF.

The CDR3 coding sequence is TGCGCCAGCAGCCAGGCCCACCTACTAGGAACCGGGGAGCTGTTTTTT. It is translated as CASSQAHLLGTGELFF. This chain uses TRBV4-3 with TRBJ2-2; tentatively, D is TRBD2 (5 bases). This CDR3 has 16 amino acids. In germline, CDR1 is LGHNA, CDR2 YSLEER. V was clipped by 3 bases and J by 5 bases, with 16 bases between them.

CDR3 residues: CASSVRSEAFF. The CDR3 DNA reads as TGTGCCAGCAGCGTCCGGTCTGAAGCTTTCTTT. The chain carries TRBV5-6 and TRBJ1-1; D is unresolved. The CDR3 has 11 residues. V dropped 4 bases and J dropped 6 bases, with 7 bases sitting between them. The germline V gene encodes CDR1 SGHDT and CDR2 YYEEEE.

This sequence joins TRBV10-3 and TRBJ2-3; TRBD2 agrees at 10 bases. The CDR3 is made up of 17 amino acids. With V trimmed by 1 base and J by 2 bases, 6 bases remained unmatched. Germline V gene sequence: CDR1 ENHRY, CDR2 SYGVKD. The chain's CDR3 is CAISEFGAGGITDTQYF. The CDR3 DNA reads as TGTGCCATCAGTGAGTTCGGAGCGGGGGGGATCACAGATACGCAGTATTTT.

This clone appeared a few times. V usage is TRBV12-5 and J usage is TRBJ1-2, with a weak D call TRBD1 (5 bases). V was trimmed by 0 bases and J by 6 bases, leaving 8 bases between them. This CDR3 is 13 amino acids long. The germline CDR1 and CDR2 sequences are LGHNT and FRNRAP. This CDR3 is CASGLVRGNGYTF. The CDR3 DNA sequence: TGTGCTAGTGGTTTGGTAAGGGGAAATGGCTACACCTTC.

The chain has TRBV5-1 and TRBJ2-3; D remains unclear. The germline V gene encodes CDR1 SGHRS and CDR2 YFSETQ. Between the trimmed V and J ends, which lost 3 bases and 2 bases, there was a span of 13 bases. The CDR3 extends over 15 amino acids. The CDR3 bases are TGCGCCAGCAGCTCGCTTTTTGGCCACACAGATACGCAGTATTTT. Translated, it gives CASSSLFGHTDTQYF.

The J gene is TRBJ1-4, the V gene TRBV4-3; perhaps TRBD1 as D (5 bases). V was trimmed by 1 base and J by 8 bases, leaving 14 bases between them. In germline, CDR1 is LGHNA, CDR2 YSLEER. This CDR3 is built from 15 residues. The CDR3 here is CASSQVGQGGEKLFF. CDR3 bases: TGCGCCAGCAGCCAAGTAGGGCAGGGTGGAGAAAAACTGTTTTTT.